This T cell receptor (beta chain) was captured by sequencing in a study of post-analysis software for immune sequencing data. About the research overall: Courses of disease covered relapsing-remitting, secondary progressive and progressive-relapsing multiple sclerosis. Study observations and caveats: In patients, about 5 TRBV segments were more frequent than in controls, with TRBV5-6, TRBV5-1 and TRBV20-1 among them.

CDR3 size: 17 residues. Trimming removed 2 bases at V and 3 bases at J, with 16 bases between. Germline V gene data show CDR1 as LGHNA and CDR2 as YSLEER. Tagging with unique molecular identifiers was a feature of the TCR beta cDNA libraries. A single record per CDR3 protein comes from TCRdb applying MiXCR to the PCR reads. The sample shows a few hundred thousand distinct CDR3 sequences, around 37% of them seen only once. This clonotype has only a few counts. Its matching antigen is unknown. The TCR sequence derives from a girl aged 5-17 years with multiple sclerosis. Material: blood. The rearrangement links TRBV4-3 to TRBJ1-4; D possibly corresponds to TRBD1 (6 bases). In nucleotides, the CDR3 is TGCGCCAGCAGCCAATCAGGGGCAGTGCGACCTAATGAAAAACTGTTTTTT. Its translation is CASSQSGAVRPNEKLFF.